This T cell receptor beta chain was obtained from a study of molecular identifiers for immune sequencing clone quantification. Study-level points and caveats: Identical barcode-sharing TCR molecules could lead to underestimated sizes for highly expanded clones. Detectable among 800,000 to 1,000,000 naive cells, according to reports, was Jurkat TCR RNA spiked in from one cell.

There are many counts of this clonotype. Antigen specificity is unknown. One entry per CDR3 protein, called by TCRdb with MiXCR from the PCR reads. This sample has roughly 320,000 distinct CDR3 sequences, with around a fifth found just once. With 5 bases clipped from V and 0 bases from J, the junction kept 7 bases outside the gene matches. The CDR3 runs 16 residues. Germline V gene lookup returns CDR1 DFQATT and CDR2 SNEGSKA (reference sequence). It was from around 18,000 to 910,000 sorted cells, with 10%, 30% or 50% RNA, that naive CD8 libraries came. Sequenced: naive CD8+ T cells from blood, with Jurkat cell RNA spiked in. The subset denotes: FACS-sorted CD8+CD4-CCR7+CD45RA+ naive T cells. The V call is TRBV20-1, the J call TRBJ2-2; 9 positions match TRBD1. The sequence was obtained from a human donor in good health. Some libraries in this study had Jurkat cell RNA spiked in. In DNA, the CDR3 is TGCAGTGCTGGGGACCGACAGGGGGCGAACACCGGGGAGCTGTTTTTT. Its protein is CSAGDRQGANTGELFF.